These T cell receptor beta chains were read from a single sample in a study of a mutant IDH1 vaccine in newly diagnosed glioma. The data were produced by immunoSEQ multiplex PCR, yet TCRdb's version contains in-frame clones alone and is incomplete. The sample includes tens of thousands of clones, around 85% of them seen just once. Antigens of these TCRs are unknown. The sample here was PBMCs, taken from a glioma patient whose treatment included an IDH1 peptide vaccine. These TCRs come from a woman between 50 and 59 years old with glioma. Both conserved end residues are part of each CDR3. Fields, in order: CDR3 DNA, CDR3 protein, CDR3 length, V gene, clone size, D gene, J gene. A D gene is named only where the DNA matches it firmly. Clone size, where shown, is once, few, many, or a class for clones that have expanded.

CDR3 DNA: TGTGCCAGCAGACCCATTACAGGGAAACGCGAGCAGTACTTC
CDR3 protein: CASRPITGKREQYF
CDR3 length: 14
V gene: TRBV5-8
clone size: NA
D gene: NA
J gene: TRBJ2-7

CDR3 DNA: TGTGCCAGCAGTATTGGACAGGGAGGGCAAGAGACCCAGTACTTC
CDR3 protein: CASSIGQGGQETQYF
CDR3 length: 15
V gene: TRBV28
clone size: NA
D gene: NA
J gene: TRBJ2-5

CDR3 DNA: TGTGCCAGCAGCTGGACCGGACTAGCGGGCAGCACAGATACGCAGTATTTT
CDR3 protein: CASSWTGLAGSTDTQYF
CDR3 length: 17
V gene: TRBV7-2
clone size: NA
D gene: TRBD2
J gene: TRBJ2-3

CDR3 DNA: TGTGCCACCAGCAGAGATCAGGGAGGGTACGAGCAGTACTTC
CDR3 protein: CATSRDQGGYEQYF
CDR3 length: 14
V gene: TRBV15
clone size: NA
D gene: TRBD2
J gene: TRBJ2-7

CDR3 DNA: TGCGCCAGCAGCCAGGGGAGGGAAGGGGCTAATGAAAAACTGTTTTTT
CDR3 protein: CASSQGREGANEKLFF
CDR3 length: 16
V gene: TRBV4-1
clone size: few
D gene: NA
J gene: TRBJ1-4

CDR3 DNA: TGTGCCAGTAGTATAGAAAGTGGGAGGGGGCCCCAGCATTTT
CDR3 protein: CASSIESGRGPQHF
CDR3 length: 14
V gene: TRBV19
clone size: once
D gene: NA
J gene: TRBJ1-5

CDR3 DNA: TGCGCCAGCAGCTTATCCACGGCGGCTGAAAAACTGTTTTTT
CDR3 protein: CASSLSTAAEKLFF
CDR3 length: 14
V gene: TRBV5-1
clone size: NA
D gene: NA
J gene: TRBJ1-4

CDR3 DNA: TGCGCCAGCAGCTTTACCACCCAAGAGACCCAGTACTTC
CDR3 protein: CASSFTTQETQYF
CDR3 length: 13
V gene: TRBV5-1
clone size: NA
D gene: NA
J gene: TRBJ2-5

CDR3 DNA: TGTGCCAGCAGCCAATCACGAGGGGTTGAGGGTGGCTACACCTTC
CDR3 protein: CASSQSRGVEGGYTF
CDR3 length: 15
V gene: TRBV16
clone size: NA
D gene: NA
J gene: TRBJ1-2

CDR3 DNA: TGTGCCAGCGGCGGGACCTACGAGCAGTACTTC
CDR3 protein: CASGGTYEQYF
CDR3 length: 11
V gene: TRBV2
clone size: NA
D gene: NA
J gene: TRBJ2-7

CDR3 DNA: TGTGCCAGCAGCCCCGGACAGGGGGGAACCGGGGAGCTGTTTTTT
CDR3 protein: CASSPGQGGTGELFF
CDR3 length: 15
V gene: TRBV7-2
clone size: NA
D gene: TRBD1
J gene: TRBJ2-2

CDR3 DNA: TGTGCCAGCTCACTCATACCCCCCGAGCAGTACTTC
CDR3 protein: CASSLIPPEQYF
CDR3 length: 12
V gene: TRBV18
clone size: NA
D gene: NA
J gene: TRBJ2-7

CDR3 DNA: TGTGCCAGCAGTCCCGGACTAGCGGGTGATGAGCAGTTCTTC
CDR3 protein: CASSPGLAGDEQFF
CDR3 length: 14
V gene: TRBV7-9
clone size: NA
D gene: TRBD2
J gene: TRBJ2-1

CDR3 DNA: TGTGCCACCAGCAGAGAAGCTACTACAGGCCCCTATGGCTACACCTTC
CDR3 protein: CATSREATTGPYGYTF
CDR3 length: 16
V gene: TRBV15
clone size: NA
D gene: NA
J gene: TRBJ1-2

CDR3 DNA: TGCGCCAGCAGCCAAGTGACAGGGTACGGCCTTAACTATGGCTACACCTTC
CDR3 protein: CASSQVTGYGLNYGYTF
CDR3 length: 17
V gene: TRBV4-1
clone size: NA
D gene: TRBD1
J gene: TRBJ1-2

CDR3 DNA: TGTGCCAGCAGCTTAAACCCGGGACAGAATACTGAAGCTTTCTTT
CDR3 protein: CASSLNPGQNTEAFF
CDR3 length: 15
V gene: TRBV5-4
clone size: NA
D gene: TRBD1
J gene: TRBJ1-1

CDR3 DNA: TGTGCCAGCAGCTTCAGGGACAGGGGGAATTCACCCCTCCACTTT
CDR3 protein: CASSFRDRGNSPLHF
CDR3 length: 15
V gene: TRBV5-8
clone size: NA
D gene: TRBD1
J gene: TRBJ1-6

CDR3 DNA: TGTGCCAGCAATCGGGCAGGGGAAGCCGGGGAGCTGTTTTTT
CDR3 protein: CASNRAGEAGELFF
CDR3 length: 14
V gene: TRBV25-1
clone size: NA
D gene: NA
J gene: TRBJ2-2

CDR3 DNA: TGTGCCAGCGAAAACCTACAGGGGACTGAAGCTTTCTTT
CDR3 protein: CASENLQGTEAFF
CDR3 length: 13
V gene: TRBV19
clone size: NA
D gene: TRBD1
J gene: TRBJ1-1

CDR3 DNA: TGTGCCAGTAGTATGTTGAGCGACAAGTTCGGGACCCAGTACTTC
CDR3 protein: CASSMLSDKFGTQYF
CDR3 length: 15
V gene: TRBV19
clone size: NA
D gene: NA
J gene: TRBJ2-5

CDR3 DNA: TGTGCCAGCAGTAGCCGGGACAGGCGTAAGTACTTC
CDR3 protein: CASSSRDRRKYF
CDR3 length: 12
V gene: TRBV6-5
clone size: NA
D gene: TRBD1
J gene: TRBJ2-7

CDR3 DNA: TGTGCCAGCAGCTTAAGGGCCCCGGGACTATTATTCTTC
CDR3 protein: CASSLRAPGLLFF
CDR3 length: 13
V gene: TRBV7-2
clone size: NA
D gene: TRBD2
J gene: TRBJ2-1